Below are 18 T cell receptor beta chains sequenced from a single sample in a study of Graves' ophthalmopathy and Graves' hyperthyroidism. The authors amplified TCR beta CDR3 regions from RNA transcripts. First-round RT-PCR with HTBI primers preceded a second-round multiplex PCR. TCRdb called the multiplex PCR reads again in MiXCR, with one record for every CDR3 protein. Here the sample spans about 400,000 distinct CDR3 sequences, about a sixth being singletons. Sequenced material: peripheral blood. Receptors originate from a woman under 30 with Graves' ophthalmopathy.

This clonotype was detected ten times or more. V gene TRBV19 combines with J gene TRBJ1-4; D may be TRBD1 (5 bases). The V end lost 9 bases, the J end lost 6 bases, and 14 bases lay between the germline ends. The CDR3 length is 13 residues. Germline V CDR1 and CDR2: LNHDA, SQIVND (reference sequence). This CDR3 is CASGFTGDEKLFF. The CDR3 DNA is TGTGCCAGCGGATTTACGGGGGATGAAAAACTGTTTTTT.

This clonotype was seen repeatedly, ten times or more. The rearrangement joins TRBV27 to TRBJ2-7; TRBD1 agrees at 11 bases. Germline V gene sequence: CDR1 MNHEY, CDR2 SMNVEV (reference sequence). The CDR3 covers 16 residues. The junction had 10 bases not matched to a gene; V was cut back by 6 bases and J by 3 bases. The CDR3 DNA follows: TGTGCCAGCAGGACACGCCGGGACAGGGGGAGCTACGAGCAGTACTTC. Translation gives CASRTRRDRGSYEQYF.

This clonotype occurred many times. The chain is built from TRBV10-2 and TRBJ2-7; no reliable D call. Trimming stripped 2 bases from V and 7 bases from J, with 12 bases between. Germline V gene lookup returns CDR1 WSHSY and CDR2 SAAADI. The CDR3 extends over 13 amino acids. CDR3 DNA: TGCGCCAGCAGTGAGACCCCCTCTTGGGAGCAGTACTTC. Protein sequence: CASSETPSWEQYF.

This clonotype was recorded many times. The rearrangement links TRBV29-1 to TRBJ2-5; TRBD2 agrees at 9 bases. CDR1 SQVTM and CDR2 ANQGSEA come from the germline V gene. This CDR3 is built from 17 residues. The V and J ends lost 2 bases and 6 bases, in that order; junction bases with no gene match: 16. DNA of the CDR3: TGCAGCGTTGAAAAATCGTCTAGCGGGGTTCGGGCGAAGACCCAGTACTTC. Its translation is CSVEKSSSGVRAKTQYF.

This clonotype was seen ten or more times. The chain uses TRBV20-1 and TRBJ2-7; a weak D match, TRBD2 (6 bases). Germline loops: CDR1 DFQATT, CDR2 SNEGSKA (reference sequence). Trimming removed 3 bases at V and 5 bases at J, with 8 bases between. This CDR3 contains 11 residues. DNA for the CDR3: TGCAGTGCTAGCGGGAGAAACGAGCAGTACTTC. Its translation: CSASGRNEQYF.

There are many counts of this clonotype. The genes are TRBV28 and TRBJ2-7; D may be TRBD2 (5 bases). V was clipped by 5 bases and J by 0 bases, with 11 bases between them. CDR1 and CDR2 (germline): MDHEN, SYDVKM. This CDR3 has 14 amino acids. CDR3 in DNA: TGTGCCAGCAGTCCCTTAGAGGGCTCCTACGAGCAGTACTTC. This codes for CASSPLEGSYEQYF.

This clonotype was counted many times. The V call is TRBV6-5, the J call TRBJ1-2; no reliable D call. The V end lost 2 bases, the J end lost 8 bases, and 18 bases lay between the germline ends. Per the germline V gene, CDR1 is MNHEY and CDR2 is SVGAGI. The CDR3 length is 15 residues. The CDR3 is CASSYVNFPYMGYTF. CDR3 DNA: TGTGCCAGCAGTTACGTTAACTTTCCGTATATGGGCTACACCTTC.

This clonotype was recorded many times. CDR3 residues: CASQQVDLYEQYF. CDR3 sequence (DNA): TGTGCCAGCCAACAGGTAGACCTCTACGAGCAGTACTTC. This sequence joins TRBV6-2 or TRBV6-3 and TRBJ2-7; tentatively, D is TRBD1 (5 bases). This CDR3 is built from 13 residues. Germline CDR1 is MNHEY and CDR2 is SVGEGT. V gave up 8 bases and J gave up 3 bases, with 14 bases separating them.

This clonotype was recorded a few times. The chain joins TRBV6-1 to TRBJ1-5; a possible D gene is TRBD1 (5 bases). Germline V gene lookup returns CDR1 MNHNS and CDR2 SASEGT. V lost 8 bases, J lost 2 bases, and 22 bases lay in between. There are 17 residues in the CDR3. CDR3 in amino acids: CASARNRGGLGNQPQHF. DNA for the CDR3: TGTGCCAGCGCCCGTAACCGCGGGGGTTTGGGCAATCAGCCCCAGCATTTT.

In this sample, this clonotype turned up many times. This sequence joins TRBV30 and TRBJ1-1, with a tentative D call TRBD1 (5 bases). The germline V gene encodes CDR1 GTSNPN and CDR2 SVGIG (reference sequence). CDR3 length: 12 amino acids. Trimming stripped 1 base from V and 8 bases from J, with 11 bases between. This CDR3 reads CAWSGGRIEAFF. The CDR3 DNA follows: TGTGCCTGGAGTGGGGGGAGAATAGAAGCTTTCTTT. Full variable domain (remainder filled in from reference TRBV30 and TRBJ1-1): SQTIHQWPATLVQPVGSPLSLECTVEGTSNPNLYWYRQAAGRGLQLLFYSVGIGQISSEVPQNLSASRPQDRQFILSSKKLLLSDSGFYLCAWSGGRIEAFFGQGTRLTVV.

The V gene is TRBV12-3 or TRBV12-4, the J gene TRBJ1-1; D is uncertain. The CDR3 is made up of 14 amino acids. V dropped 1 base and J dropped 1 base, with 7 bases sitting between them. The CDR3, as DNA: TGTGCCAGCAGTTTAGGGACTACGAACACTGAAGCTTTCTTT. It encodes CASSLGTTNTEAFF.

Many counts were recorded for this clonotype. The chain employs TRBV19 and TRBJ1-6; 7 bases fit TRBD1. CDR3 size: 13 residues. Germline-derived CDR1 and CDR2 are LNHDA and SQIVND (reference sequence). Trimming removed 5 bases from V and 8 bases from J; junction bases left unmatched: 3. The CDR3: CASSGTDYSPLHF. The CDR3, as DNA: TGTGCCAGTAGTGGGACAGATTATTCACCCCTCCACTTT.

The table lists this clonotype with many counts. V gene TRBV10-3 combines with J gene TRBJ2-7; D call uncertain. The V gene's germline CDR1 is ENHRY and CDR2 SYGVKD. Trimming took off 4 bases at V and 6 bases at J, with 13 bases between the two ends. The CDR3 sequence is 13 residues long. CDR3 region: CAISASLEAEQYF. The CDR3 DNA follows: TGTGCCATCAGTGCATCTCTCGAAGCCGAGCAGTACTTC.

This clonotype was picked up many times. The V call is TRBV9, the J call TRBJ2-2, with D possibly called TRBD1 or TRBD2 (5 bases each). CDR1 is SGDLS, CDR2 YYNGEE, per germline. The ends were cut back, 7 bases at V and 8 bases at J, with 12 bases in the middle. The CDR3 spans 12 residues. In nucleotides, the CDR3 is TGTGCCAGCGGTAGGGGACGAGGGGAGCTGTTTTTT. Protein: CASGRGRGELFF.

Written as DNA, the CDR3 is TGTGCCAGCAGTGATGCCTACCGGGGTCAGCCCCAGCATTTT. Translated, it gives CASSDAYRGQPQHF. The chain carries TRBV2 and TRBJ1-5; D gene uncertain. The CDR3 consists of 14 residues. With 3 bases removed from V and 6 bases from J, the gap between germline ends came to 12 bases. CDR1 and CDR2 from the germline V gene are SNHLY and FYNNEI.

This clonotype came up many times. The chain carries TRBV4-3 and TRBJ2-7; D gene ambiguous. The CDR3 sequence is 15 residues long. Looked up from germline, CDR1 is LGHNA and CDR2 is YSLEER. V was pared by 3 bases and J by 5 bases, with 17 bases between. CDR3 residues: CASSQRPTGSHEQYF. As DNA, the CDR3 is TGCGCCAGCAGCCAGCGACCCACGGGTTCCCACGAGCAGTACTTC.

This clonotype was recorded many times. The CDR3 reads CSVEPDRNYGYTF. CDR3 in DNA: TGCAGCGTTGAACCGGACAGGAACTATGGCTACACCTTC. The rearrangement uses TRBV29-1 and TRBJ1-2, with 7 bases lining up with TRBD1. Germline CDR1 is SQVTM and CDR2 is ANQGSEA. CDR3 length equals 13 residues. J gave up 2 bases and V 2 bases, and 2 bases lay outside the gene matches. The full variable domain, in which reference TRBV29-1 and TRBJ1-2 provide the parts outside the CDR3, is SAVISQKPSRDICQRGTSLTIQCQVDSQVTMMFWYRQQPGQSLTLIATANQGSEATYESGFVIDKFPISRPNLTFSTLTVSNMSPEDSSIYLCSVEPDRNYGYTFGSGTRLTVV.

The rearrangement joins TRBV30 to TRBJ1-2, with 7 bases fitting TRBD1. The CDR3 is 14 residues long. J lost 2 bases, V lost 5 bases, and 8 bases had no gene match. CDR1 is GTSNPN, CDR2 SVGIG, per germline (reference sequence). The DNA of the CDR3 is TGTGCCTGGTATCGGGACAGACTAAACTATGGCTACACCTTC. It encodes CAWYRDRLNYGYTF.